This note documents a single TCR beta chain sequence. Its specificity is not known. CDR3 size: 11 residues. The data derive from a study of CXCR3-negative and CXCR3-positive naive CD8 T cells. Study observations and caveats: PBMCs showed partially decreased CXCR3 expression after cryopreservation, and most assays used fresh PBMCs. CXCR3-positive naive cells had more hydrophobic TRB CDR3s than CXCR3-negative naive cells.

Preparation of TRB cDNA libraries relied on 5' RACE carrying UMI labels. After re-calling the 5' RACE reads, TCRdb lists one entry per CDR3 protein, DNA absent. The sample includes over 100,000 distinct CDR3 sequences. Sequencing used naive CXCR3- CD8+ T cells from blood. The subset was: CD45RO-CCR7+CD27+CD95- naive CD8+ T cells lacking CXCR3 (TNR3-). The clonotype was recovered from a human donor in good health. Some clones in this sample may be carry-over from other donors' samples. The V gene is TRBV12-3 or TRBV12-4, the J gene TRBJ2-1. CDR3: CASSFSDEQFF.